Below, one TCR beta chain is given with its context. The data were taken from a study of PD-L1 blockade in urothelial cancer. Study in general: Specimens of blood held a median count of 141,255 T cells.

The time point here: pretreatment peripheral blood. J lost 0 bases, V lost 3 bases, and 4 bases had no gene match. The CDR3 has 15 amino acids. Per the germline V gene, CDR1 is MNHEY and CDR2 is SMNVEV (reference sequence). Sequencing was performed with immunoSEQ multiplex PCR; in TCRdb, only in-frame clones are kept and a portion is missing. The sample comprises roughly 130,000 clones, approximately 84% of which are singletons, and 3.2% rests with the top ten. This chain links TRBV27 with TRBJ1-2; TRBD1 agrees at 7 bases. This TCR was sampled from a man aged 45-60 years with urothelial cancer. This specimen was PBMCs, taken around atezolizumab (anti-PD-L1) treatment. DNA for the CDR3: TGTGCCAGCAGTTTGTCAGGGGGGACTAACTATGGCTACACCTTC. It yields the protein CASSLSGGTNYGYTF.